This T cell receptor (beta chain) is from a study of CD8+CD57+ T cells in acquired aplastic anemia. Study background: Sorted cells (CD4+ and CD8+) yielded DNA amounts that averaged about 2.9 ug. General study results and limits: With respect to CD8+ Simpson's diversity, patients and controls did not differ significantly.

The germline gives CDR1 ENHRY, CDR2 SYGVKD. This CDR3 region has 17 residues. The V segment lost 3 bases and the J segment 7 bases; nucleotides outside the gene matches: 17. Details on this clonotype: Its antigen is unknown.

For CDR3 and TCR beta VDJ profiling, genomic DNA was the template used. TCRdb re-called the reads with MiXCR, one entry per CDR3 protein. The table records roughly 180,000 distinct CDR3 sequences, about three fifths of them present only once. Input material: sorted CD4+, CD8+, or CD8+CD57+ T cells (not recorded which) from PBMCs. V is TRBV10-3 and J is TRBJ2-7, with 8 bases lining up with TRBD2. The receptor comes from a human donor with severe aplastic anemia or a healthy control (not recorded which). The CDR3 here is CAISEVGGGLRFREQYF. The CDR3 bases are TGTGCCATCAGTGAAGTGGGCGGGGGGCTGAGGTTTCGGGAGCAGTACTTC.